This is a list of T cell receptor beta chains from one sample in a study of regulatory T cells in long-lasting Graves disease. In TCRdb, the multiplex PCR reads were re-called with MiXCR into one record per CDR3 protein. The sample includes under 800,000 distinct CDR3 sequences, approximately 15% of them seen just once. The sample also formed part of further work on T cells in Graves' hyperthyroidism and ophthalmopathy.

This material consisted of peripheral blood mononuclear cells (PBMCs), taken at new diagnosis, from a patient treated with antithyroid drugs. All receptors derive from a woman in her 30s with Graves disease. Each CDR3 is given with its conserved first and last residue. Clone size is given for some rows only: seen once, a few or many times, or a class if the clone is expanded.

cdr3_aa	clone_size	v_call	j_call
CASSSNPGGFPYEQYF	many	TRBV12-3/TRBV12-4	TRBJ2-7
CASSPREPGEGELFF	few	TRBV5-1	TRBJ2-2
CASRRGSDTQYF	many	TRBV12-3/TRBV12-4	TRBJ2-3
CASSPLQGIGELFF	many	TRBV3-1	TRBJ2-2
CATRGAGGDGNEQFF	few	TRBV24-1	TRBJ2-1
CASSKGANTGELFF	.	TRBV2	TRBJ2-2
CASSQGRGASYNSPLHF	.	TRBV4-1	TRBJ1-6
CASSLSRTGITDTQYF	many	TRBV28	TRBJ2-3
CASSLDPDRYEQYF	many	TRBV7-9	TRBJ2-7
CASSRTGGSNTEAFF	many	TRBV28	TRBJ1-1
CASSPRRELTDTQYF	few	TRBV3-1	TRBJ2-3
CASQSREADGYTF	many	TRBV5-1	TRBJ1-2
CASSETGTYGYTF	many	TRBV12-3/TRBV12-4	TRBJ1-2
CASRPSTGSPGTEAFF	.	TRBV19	TRBJ1-1
CASGGRSSYNEQFF	.	TRBV6-2/TRBV6-3	TRBJ2-1
CASSVGTDNSPLHF	many	TRBV7-3	TRBJ1-6
CASSLMGRGRERGDTQYF	.	TRBV7-3	TRBJ2-3
CSVGSWTGTHEQYF	few	TRBV29-1	TRBJ2-7
CASSQVKSSYNEQFF	.	TRBV4-1	TRBJ2-1
CASSLMTLMNTEAFF	.	TRBV19	TRBJ1-1
CASREGTGNVGYTF	many	TRBV3-1	TRBJ1-2
CASRRSGPQETQYF	many	TRBV2	TRBJ2-5
CASSPWSGTNEQFF	many	TRBV18	TRBJ2-1
CASSPGQRDYGQYF	few	TRBV28	TRBJ2-7
CASSFGPKNTEAFF	.	TRBV5-6	TRBJ1-1
CASSIMTSGPGHPQYF	.	TRBV19	TRBJ2-4
CSASPAGGPIGQFF	few	TRBV20-1	TRBJ2-1
CASTLAGISYNEQFF	.	TRBV5-1	TRBJ2-1
CASSRDQGGYTDTQYF	.	TRBV4-1	TRBJ2-3
CASETGGRGFGYTF	many	TRBV28	TRBJ1-2
CASSIGGQGAITGELFF	few	TRBV19	TRBJ2-2
CASSLGLEGGEQYF	many	TRBV5-1	TRBJ2-7
CASSPPGQGVHTEAFF	.	TRBV27	TRBJ1-1
CSADETGGGSYNEQFF	few	TRBV20-1	TRBJ2-1
CASVPRGGNQPQHF	few	TRBV19	TRBJ1-5
CSADNPSTDTQYF	few	TRBV20-1	TRBJ2-3
CASSPYRVGNTIYF	few	TRBV28	TRBJ1-3
CSAAGGTGVYEQYF	many	TRBV29-1	TRBJ2-7
CASRPGIGTKTGNTIYF	many	TRBV6-1	TRBJ1-3
CASSISLNTEAFF	few	TRBV19	TRBJ1-1
CSASEGRRYTSYEQYF	few	TRBV20-1	TRBJ2-7
CASSLAISPLHF	few	TRBV12-3/TRBV12-4	TRBJ1-6
CASRFDPGQTTNEKLFF	many	TRBV28	TRBJ1-4
CSAGFGGTYEQYF	few	TRBV20-1	TRBJ2-7
CASRIGGASYEQYF	.	TRBV2	TRBJ2-7
CASGTGINEKLFF	.	TRBV18	TRBJ1-4
CASSQTGIINEKLFF	.	TRBV14	TRBJ1-4